This T cell receptor (beta chain) was obtained from a study of T-cell reconstitution after alpha-beta-depleted transplantation in children. The library targeted TCRbeta and was prepared with unique molecular identifiers. TCRdb redid the calling of the PCR reads with MiXCR, one entry per CDR3 protein. The profile shows about 240,000 distinct CDR3 sequences, more than 10% of them singletons. About this clonotype: This may come from a read error, since a much larger clone is one base off.

The sequencing used PBMCs from the stem cell graft donor, collected from the stem cell graft. This receptor was identified in a human donor who donated a stem cell graft to a child with acute lymphoblastic leukemia.

CDR3 nucleotides: TGTGCCAGCAGTTTATCGACGGTCGGGACAGGAGGCTCCGAGCAGTACTTC. Translated, it gives CASSLSTVGTGGSEQYF. V is TRBV27 and J is TRBJ2-7; 8 positions agree with TRBD1. Germline CDR1 and CDR2: MNHEY and SMNVEV (reference sequence). This CDR3 comprises 17 residues. V trimming: 0 bases; J trimming: 6 bases; junction bases outside the gene matches: 13.